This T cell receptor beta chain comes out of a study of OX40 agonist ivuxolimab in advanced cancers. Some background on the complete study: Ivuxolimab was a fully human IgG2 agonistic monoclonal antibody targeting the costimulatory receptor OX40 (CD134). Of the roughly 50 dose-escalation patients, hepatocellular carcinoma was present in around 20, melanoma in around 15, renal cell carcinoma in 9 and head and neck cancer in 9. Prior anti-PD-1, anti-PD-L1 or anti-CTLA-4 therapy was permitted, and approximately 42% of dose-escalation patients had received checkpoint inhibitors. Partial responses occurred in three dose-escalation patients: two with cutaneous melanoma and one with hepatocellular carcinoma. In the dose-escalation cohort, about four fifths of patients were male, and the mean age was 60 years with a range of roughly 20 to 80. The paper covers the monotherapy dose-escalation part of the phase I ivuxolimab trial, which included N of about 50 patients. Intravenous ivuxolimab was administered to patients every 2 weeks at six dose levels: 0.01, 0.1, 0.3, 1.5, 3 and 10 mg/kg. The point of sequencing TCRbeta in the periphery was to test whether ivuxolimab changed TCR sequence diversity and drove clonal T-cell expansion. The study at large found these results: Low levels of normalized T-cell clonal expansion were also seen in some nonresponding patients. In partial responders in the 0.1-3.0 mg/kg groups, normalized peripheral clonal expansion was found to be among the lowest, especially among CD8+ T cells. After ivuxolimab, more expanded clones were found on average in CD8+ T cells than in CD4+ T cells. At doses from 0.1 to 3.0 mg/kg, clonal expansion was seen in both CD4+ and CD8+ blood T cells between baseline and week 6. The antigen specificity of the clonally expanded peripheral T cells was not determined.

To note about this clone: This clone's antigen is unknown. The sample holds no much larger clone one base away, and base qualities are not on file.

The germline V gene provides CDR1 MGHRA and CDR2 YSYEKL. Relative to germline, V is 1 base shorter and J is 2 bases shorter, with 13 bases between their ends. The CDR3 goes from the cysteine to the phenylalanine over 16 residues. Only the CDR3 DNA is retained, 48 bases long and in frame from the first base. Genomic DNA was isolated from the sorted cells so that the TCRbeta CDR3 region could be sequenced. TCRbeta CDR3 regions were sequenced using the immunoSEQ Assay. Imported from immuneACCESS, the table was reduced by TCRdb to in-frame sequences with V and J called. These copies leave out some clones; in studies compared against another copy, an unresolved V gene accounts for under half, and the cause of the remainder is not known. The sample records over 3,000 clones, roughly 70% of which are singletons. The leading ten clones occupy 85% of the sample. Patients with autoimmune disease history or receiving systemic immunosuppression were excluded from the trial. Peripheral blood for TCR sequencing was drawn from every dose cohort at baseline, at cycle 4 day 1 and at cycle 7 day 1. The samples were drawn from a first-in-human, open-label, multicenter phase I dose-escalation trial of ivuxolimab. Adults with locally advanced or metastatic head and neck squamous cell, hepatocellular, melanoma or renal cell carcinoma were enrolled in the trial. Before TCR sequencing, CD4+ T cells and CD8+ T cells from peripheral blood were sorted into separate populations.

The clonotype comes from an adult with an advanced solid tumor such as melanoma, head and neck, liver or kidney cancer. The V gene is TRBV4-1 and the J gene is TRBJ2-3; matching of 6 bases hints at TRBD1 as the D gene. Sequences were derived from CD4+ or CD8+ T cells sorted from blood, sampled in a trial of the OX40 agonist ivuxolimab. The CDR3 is CASSQGDTYNTDTQYF. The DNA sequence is TGCGCCAGCAGCCAAGGGGACACTTACAACACAGATACGCAGTATTTT.